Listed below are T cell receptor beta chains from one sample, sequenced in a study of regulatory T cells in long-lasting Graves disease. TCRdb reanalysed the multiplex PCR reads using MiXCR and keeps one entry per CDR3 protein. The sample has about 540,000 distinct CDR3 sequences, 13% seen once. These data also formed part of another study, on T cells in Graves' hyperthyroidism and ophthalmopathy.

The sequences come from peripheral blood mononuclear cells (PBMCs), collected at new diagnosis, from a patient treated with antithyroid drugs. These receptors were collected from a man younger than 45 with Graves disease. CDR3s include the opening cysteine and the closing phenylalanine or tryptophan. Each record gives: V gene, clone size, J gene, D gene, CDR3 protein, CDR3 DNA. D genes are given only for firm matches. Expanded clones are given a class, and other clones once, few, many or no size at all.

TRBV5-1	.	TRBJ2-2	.	CASSAKGRTNTGELFF	TGCGCCAGCAGCGCCAAAGGCAGGACGAACACCGGGGAGCTGTTTTTT
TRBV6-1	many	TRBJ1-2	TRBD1	CASTEQGTHYGYTF	TGTGCCAGCACCGAACAGGGGACACACTATGGCTACACCTTC
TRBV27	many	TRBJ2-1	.	CASSSLVFKGDEQFF	TGTGCCAGCAGTTCCTTGGTGTTCAAAGGAGATGAGCAGTTCTTC
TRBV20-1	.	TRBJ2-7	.	CSASGSFAGSEGYEQYF	TGCAGTGCTAGTGGATCTTTCGCGGGAAGTGAGGGCTACGAGCAGTACTTC
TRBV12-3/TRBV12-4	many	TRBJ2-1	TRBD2	CASSFIYGRPEQFF	TGTGCCAGCAGTTTCATTTACGGGAGGCCTGAGCAGTTCTTC
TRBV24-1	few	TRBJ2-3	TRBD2	CATSGPLAGTDTQYF	TGTGCCACCAGTGGACCGCTAGCGGGCACAGATACGCAGTATTTT
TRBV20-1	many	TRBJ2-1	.	CSAPSLLDYNEQFF	TGCAGTGCCCCCAGCCTGCTAGACTACAATGAGCAGTTCTTC
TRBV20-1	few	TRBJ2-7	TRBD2	CGLGSYEQYF	TGCGGACTAGGCTCCTACGAGCAGTACTTC
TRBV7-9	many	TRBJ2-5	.	CASSLAWGARETQYF	TGTGCCAGCAGCTTAGCCTGGGGGGCAAGGGAGACCCAGTACTTC
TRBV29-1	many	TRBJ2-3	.	CSVDGWGRGAQYF	TGCAGCGTTGATGGGTGGGGAAGAGGGGCGCAGTATTTT
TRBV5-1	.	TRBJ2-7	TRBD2	CASSPGLANSEQYF	TGCGCCAGCAGCCCGGGACTAGCCAATTCCGAGCAGTACTTC
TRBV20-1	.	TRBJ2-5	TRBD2	CSAPLSLAGGRETQYF	TGCAGTGCTCCCTTGTCCCTAGCGGGAGGGAGAGAGACCCAGTACTTC
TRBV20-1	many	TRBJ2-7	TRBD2	CSADPGTSGSNYEQYF	TGCAGTGCAGATCCCGGGACTAGCGGGAGTAATTACGAGCAGTACTTC
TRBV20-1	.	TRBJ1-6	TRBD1	CSAREGQGWGNSPLHF	TGCAGTGCTAGAGAGGGACAGGGTTGGGGAAATTCACCCCTCCACTTT
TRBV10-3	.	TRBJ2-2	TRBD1	CAISPDRGWAGELFF	TGTGCCATCAGCCCAGACAGGGGTTGGGCCGGGGAGCTGTTTTTT
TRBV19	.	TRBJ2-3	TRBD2	CASSISARGADTQYF	TGTGCCAGTAGTATCTCGGCCCGGGGGGCAGATACGCAGTATTTT